What follows are 12 T cell receptor beta chains derived from one specimen sequenced in a study of PD-1 blockade in classical Hodgkin lymphoma (dated by TCRdb to about 2020). This specimen's time point label, interpreted: cycle 4 day 1 (C4D1), after more than five weeks of nivolumab. All trial patients had relapsed after autologous stem cell transplantation, with cohorts A, B and C differing in prior brentuximab vedotin exposure. Magnetic negative selection with a Miltenyi CD4+ T cell isolation kit was used to purify CD4+ T cells from thawed PBMCs. Library generation was performed with the immunoSEQ multiplex PCR assay. TCRdb provides this immuneACCESS table in a form limited to in-frame rearrangements. Some clones are lacking; in checked studies, under half of them reflect an unresolved V gene, and why the rest are absent is not known. This sample lists about 25,000 clones; over 80% were detected once. The ten largest clones take up about 3% of the sample.

Sequences were derived from CD4+ T cells from blood, sampled before the fourth cycle of nivolumab. The receptors were gathered from a human donor with classical Hodgkin lymphoma.

The V and J genes are TRBV2 and TRBJ1-2; a possible D gene is TRBD1 (5 bases). The CDR3 contains 10 residues. Trimming pared 11 bases from V and 8 bases from J, leaving 12 bases between. In germline, CDR1 is SNHLY, CDR2 FYNNEI. The CDR3 coding sequence is TGTGCCGGTGAGGGGAGCGGCTACACCTTC. Protein sequence: CAGEGSGYTF.

This chain links TRBV18 with TRBJ2-7; 7 positions match TRBD1. CDR1 is KGHSH, CDR2 LQKENI, per germline. Trimming cost V 4 bases and J 4 bases; bases outside gene matches: 10. The CDR3 has 15 amino acids. Here the CDR3 reads CASSRSGQEDYEQYF. The CDR3 DNA reads TGTGCCAGCTCACGATCCGGACAGGAGGATTACGAGCAGTACTTC.

J is TRBJ1-6 and V is TRBV7-2, with 7 bases identical to TRBD1. In germline, CDR1 is SGHTA, CDR2 FQGNSA. V gave up 5 bases and J gave up 6 bases; unmatched junction bases: 7. This CDR3 region has 15 residues. The CDR3 DNA reads TGTGCCAGCAGCCAACGACAGGGTAGTAATTCACCCCTCCACTTT. The encoded protein is CASSQRQGSNSPLHF.

The chain is built from TRBV11-3 and TRBJ1-1; D is unresolved. The germline CDR1 and CDR2 sequences are SGHNT and YENEEA. The CDR3 totals 13 residues. V was trimmed by 3 bases and J by 0 bases, leaving 5 bases between them. The DNA for the CDR3 is TGTGCCAGCAGCTTTCAGATGAACACTGAAGCTTTCTTT. This sequence encodes CASSFQMNTEAFF. Full variable domain (outside the CDR3, taken from reference TRBV11-3 and TRBJ1-1): EAGVVQSPRYKIIEKKQPVAFWCNPISGHNTLYWYLQNLGQGPELLIRYENEEAVDDSQLPKDRFSAERLKGVDSTLKIQPAELGDSAVYLCASSFQMNTEAFFGQGTRLTVV.

J is TRBJ1-5 and V is TRBV7-9, with 11 bases aligning to TRBD1. This CDR3 has 17 amino acids. The V and J ends lost 1 base and 7 bases, in that order; junction bases with no gene match: 9. Germline CDR1 reads SEHNR; CDR2 reads FQNEAQ (reference sequence). CDR3 in amino acids: CASSLGSGQGARQPQHF. The CDR3 DNA sequence: TGTGCCAGCAGCTTAGGGTCAGGACAGGGGGCAAGGCAGCCCCAGCATTTT. The whole variable domain, filled in from reference TRBV7-9 and TRBJ1-5, reads DTGVSQNPRHKITKRGQNVTFRCDPISEHNRLYWYRQTLGQGPEFLTYFQNEAQLEKSRLLSDRFSAERPKGSFSTLEIQRTEQGDSAMYLCASSLGSGQGARQPQHFGDGTRLSIL.

The V call is TRBV18, the J call TRBJ2-3; tentative D call: TRBD2 (7 bases). V was clipped by 8 bases and J by 2 bases, with 20 bases between them. The germline CDR1 and CDR2 sequences are KGHSH and LQKENI. The CDR3 has 16 amino acids. CDR3 DNA: TGTGCCAGCCGCCATGGCGGGGCGGGGGCCACAGATACGCAGTATTTT. Protein sequence: CASRHGGAGATDTQYF.

The chain links TRBV19 to TRBJ1-4; D unclear. The CDR3 is 13 residues long. The V gene's germline CDR1 is LNHDA and CDR2 SQIVND (reference sequence). V gave up 2 bases and J gave up 2 bases, with 3 bases separating them. CDR3 in DNA: TGTGCCAGTAGTATAAAGACTAATGAAAAACTGTTTTTT. Amino acids: CASSIKTNEKLFF.

The CDR3 DNA reads TGTGCCAGCAGGCAAAGTCTCCAGGGTCACGGCTATGGCTACACCTTC. Protein product: CASRQSLQGHGYGYTF. The rearrangement uses TRBV5-4 and TRBJ1-2; D is perhaps TRBD1 (5 bases). The CDR3 is 16 amino acids. From germline, CDR1 is SGHNT and CDR2 YYREEE (reference sequence). Between the trimmed V and J ends, which lost 5 bases and 4 bases, there was a span of 21 bases. Full variable domain (rest looked up from reference TRBV5-4 and TRBJ1-2): ETGVTQSPTHLIKTRGQQVTLRCSSQSGHNTVSWYQQALGQGPQFIFQYYREEENGRGNFPPRFSGLQFPNYSSELNVNALELDDSALYLCASRQSLQGHGYGYTFGSGTRLTVV.

This rearrangement joins TRBV2 to TRBJ1-1; possible D gene TRBD1, 6 bases. The length of the CDR3 is 13 residues. From germline, CDR1 is SNHLY and CDR2 FYNNEI. The ends were cut back, 11 bases at V and 0 bases at J, with 13 bases in the middle. CDR3 protein: CADRDTLNTEAFF. Written as DNA, the CDR3 is TGTGCCGATAGGGACACTCTGAACACTGAAGCTTTCTTT.

The chain joins TRBV7-2 to TRBJ1-6; 9 nucleotides line up with TRBD1. V lost 1 base, J lost 10 bases, and 8 bases stayed unmatched. Germline CDR1 reads SGHTA; CDR2 reads FQGNSA. This CDR3 has 16 amino acids. In DNA form, the CDR3 reads TGTGCCAGCAGCTTAGGGCCGGGACAGGGATACTCACCCCTCCACTTT. It specifies CASSLGPGQGYSPLHF.

The chain uses TRBV27 and TRBJ1-6, with D unresolved. V was clipped by 1 base and J by 8 bases, with 15 bases between them. The germline V gene encodes CDR1 MNHEY and CDR2 SMNVEV (reference sequence). The CDR3 totals 16 residues. For the CDR3, the DNA is TGTGCCAGCAGTTTATTCCCCTCCCCCGGAGATTCACCCCTCCACTTT. It encodes CASSLFPSPGDSPLHF.

The chain links TRBV9 to TRBJ1-6, with D possibly TRBD1 on 6 matching bases. The CDR3 spans 17 residues. From germline, CDR1 is SGDLS and CDR2 YYNGEE. V was trimmed by 4 bases and J by 10 bases, leaving 24 bases between them. The CDR3 here is CASSLEGGIGDGSPLHF. The CDR3 DNA is TGTGCCAGCAGCTTAGAGGGGGGGATAGGCGACGGGTCACCCCTCCACTTT.